Listed below are T cell receptor beta chains from one sample, sequenced in a study of blood T cells in healthy people across ages. TCRdb ran MiXCR on the 5' RACE reads and lists one entry per CDR3 protein. The profile covers about 1 million distinct CDR3 sequences, with almost 25% appearing a single time and about 0.8% taken by the ten largest. A further study also used this sample, focusing on T cells of mothers and their children.

The sample consisted of blood. The receptor source for this set is a girl under 10 years old in good health. Both conserved end residues are part of each CDR3. The D gene is left open where the match is weak. Expanded clones get a size class; other rows say once, few or many, or leave the size out.

TRBJ2-5	TRBD2	-	TRBV2	TGTGCCAGTACTCCGGGACTAGCGGGAGAGACCCAGTACTTC	CASTPGLAGETQYF
TRBJ2-1	TRBD2	-	TRBV6-1	TGTGCCAGCAGGGGGGTCCCTAGCGGGAGGGGGAATGAGCAGTTCTTC	CASRGVPSGRGNEQFF
TRBJ2-1	-	-	TRBV4-3	TGCGCCAGCAGCCAAGAGGGGATCCAGGGTAATGAGCAGTTCTTC	CASSQEGIQGNEQFF
TRBJ1-2	-	-	TRBV4-2	TGTGCCAGCAGCCACTTGGAAGGCAGTACTAACTATGGCTACACCTTC	CASSHLEGSTNYGYTF
TRBJ1-1	-	-	TRBV25-1	TGTGCCAGTGCCTCTACCTTGGGCAAAGCTTTCTTT	CASASTLGKAFF
TRBJ2-7	TRBD1	-	TRBV20-1	TGCAGTGCCCCCCGGACAGGGGGCTTCGACGAGCAGTACTTC	CSAPRTGGFDEQYF
TRBJ2-5	-	-	TRBV12-5	TGTGCTAGTGGTTTGGTAGCGGTAGAAGAGACCCAGTACTTC	CASGLVAVEETQYF
TRBJ1-2	-	many	TRBV7-9	TGTGCCAGCAGCAACTATGGCTACACCTTC	CASSNYGYTF
TRBJ2-1	TRBD2	few	TRBV10-3	TGTGCCATCAGTGGGGCACTAGCGCCTGAGCATGAGCAGTTCTTC	CAISGALAPEHEQFF
TRBJ2-7	TRBD2	few	TRBV3-1	TGTGCCAGCAGCCAAGGGGACTACTCCTACGAGCAGTACTTC	CASSQGDYSYEQYF
TRBJ2-7	TRBD1	few	TRBV7-9	TGTGCCAGCAGCCCCCCCTCCGGGACAGAGAGCTACGAGCAGTACTTC	CASSPPSGTESYEQYF
TRBJ1-1	-	-	TRBV2	TGTGCCAGCAGTGCCCGGGCGCTCACTGAAGCTTTCTTT	CASSARALTEAFF
TRBJ2-5	-	-	TRBV14	TGTGCCAGCAGCCAAGATAGAGGGTCTTTAGAGACCCAGTACTTC	CASSQDRGSLETQYF
TRBJ2-7	TRBD2	few	TRBV4-2	TGTGCCAGCAGCCAAGAGCCTAGCGGGGGGGCCTCCGAGCAGTACTTC	CASSQEPSGGASEQYF
TRBJ2-7	TRBD2	-	TRBV11-2	TGTGCCAGCAGCTTAGAAGCGGGAGGCGAAAGCTACGAGCAGTACTTC	CASSLEAGGESYEQYF
TRBJ2-7	TRBD1	few	TRBV4-3	TGCGCCAGCGCTGACAGGGTTTCCTACGAGCAGTACTTC	CASADRVSYEQYF
TRBJ1-3	-	few	TRBV12-3/TRBV12-4	TGTGCCAGCAGTCGACCTTCCGGAAACACCATATATTTT	CASSRPSGNTIYF
TRBJ2-5	-	-	TRBV29-1	TGCAGCGTTGATTGGGCAGAAGAGACCCAGTACTTC	CSVDWAEETQYF
TRBJ1-1	-	few	TRBV10-3	TGTGCCATACGGGCGGGCAGGGGAGATACTGAAGCTTTCTTT	CAIRAGRGDTEAFF
TRBJ2-7	TRBD1	-	TRBV7-9	TGTGCCAGCAGACCGGACAGGGGCGAGCAGTACTTC	CASRPDRGEQYF
TRBJ2-1	TRBD2	-	TRBV5-1	TGCGCCAGCACCAAGTCGCTAGCGGGACCCCATGAGCAGTTCTTC	CASTKSLAGPHEQFF
TRBJ2-1	TRBD1	-	TRBV5-6	TGTGCCAGCAGCTTCGGGACAGGGAGCAATGAGCAGTTCTTC	CASSFGTGSNEQFF
TRBJ2-7	TRBD1	-	TRBV12-5	TGTGCTAGTGGTTCGACAGGGGGCTGGGACGAGCAGTACTTC	CASGSTGGWDEQYF